These 9 T cell receptor beta chains share one sample of origin, sequenced in a study of T-cell reconstitution after alpha-beta-depleted transplantation in children. TCRbeta library preparation incorporated unique molecular identifiers. Using its own MiXCR run on the PCR reads, TCRdb lists one record per CDR3 protein. The table has 75,000 to 100,000 distinct CDR3 sequences, 7.5% to 9.5% seen once; the top ten hold approximately 7%. The sample in question was PBMCs from the stem cell graft donor, obtained from the stem cell graft. The receptors were gathered from a human donor who donated a stem cell graft to a child with congenital amegakaryocytic thrombocytopenia.

Many counts were recorded for this clonotype. The chain carries TRBV5-1 and TRBJ2-5; D call uncertain. Trimming left V 0 bases short and J 1 base short, with 4 bases between. From germline, CDR1 is SGHRS and CDR2 YFSETQ. This CDR3 has 13 residues. CDR3 sequence: CASSLEGQETQYF. CDR3 nucleotides: TGCGCCAGCAGCTTGGAGGGCCAAGAGACCCAGTACTTC.

The CDR3 DNA reads as TGTGCCTGGAGTGTAAGGGCCGGGGAGCTGTTTTTT. Translated, it gives CAWSVRAGELFF. The chain joins TRBV30 to TRBJ2-2; D unresolved. The CDR3 length is 12 residues. Trimming removed 0 bases at V and 6 bases at J, with 5 bases between. CDR1 and CDR2 from the germline V gene are GTSNPN and SVGIG (reference sequence). The full variable domain, in which reference TRBV30 and TRBJ2-2 provide the parts outside the CDR3, is SQTIHQWPATLVQPVGSPLSLECTVEGTSNPNLYWYRQAAGRGLQLLFYSVGIGQISSEVPQNLSASRPQDRQFILSSKKLLLSDSGFYLCAWSVRAGELFFGEGSRLTVL.

Many counts were recorded for this clonotype. As DNA, the CDR3 is TGTGCCTCCCCTCCTCCAGGGGACCGTATGAACACTGAAGCTTTCTTT. It codes for CASPPPGDRMNTEAFF. This chain uses TRBV5-3 with TRBJ1-1, with TRBD1 as a possible D gene (6 bases). TRBV5-3 carries the ORF label, with uncertain function. The CDR3 spans 16 residues. V lost 10 bases, J lost 0 bases, and 22 bases lay in between.

This clonotype was observed at least ten times. The rearrangement joins TRBV6-5 to TRBJ1-3; D not resolved. In germline, CDR1 is MNHEY, CDR2 SVGAGI. This CDR3 region has 15 residues. V was shortened by 1 base and J by 4 bases, with 11 bases between the two germline ends. CDR3 in DNA: TGTGCCAGCAGTTACTTATCTCCGGGGGGAAACACCATATATTTT. Encoded protein: CASSYLSPGGNTIYF.

This clonotype was seen repeatedly, ten times or more. The chain uses TRBV20-1 and TRBJ2-3; TRBD2 is a possible D gene (5 bases). The CDR3 length is 19 residues. V lost 0 bases, J lost 0 bases, and 22 bases lay in between. Germline CDR1 and CDR2: DFQATT and SNEGSKA (reference sequence). The CDR3 DNA reads as TGCAGTGCTAGAGATCTCCTCGGGAAATTACGGGTTAGCACAGATACGCAGTATTTT. It translates to CSARDLLGKLRVSTDTQYF.

This clonotype occurred many times. This chain connects TRBV6-4 to TRBJ2-2; 13 bases fit TRBD2. The CDR3 length is 20 residues. The ends lost 5 bases at V and 5 bases at J; junction bases unmatched: 17. In germline, CDR1 is MRHNA, CDR2 SNTAGT. The CDR3 DNA sequence: TGTGCCAGCAGTCTAGGGGGCTATCCGGGACTAGCGGGAAAAACCGGGGAGCTGTTTTTT. This gives the protein CASSLGGYPGLAGKTGELFF.

As concerns this clonotype: With a much larger clone just one base away, this may be a read error. The rearrangement joins TRBV12-3 or TRBV12-4 to TRBJ2-3; a weak D match, TRBD2 (6 bases). The CDR3 is made up of 14 amino acids. CDR3 bases: TGTGCCAGCAGCGGGACTGATGGCACAGATACGCAGTTTTTT. Protein product: CASSGTDGTDTQFF.

This clonotype was recorded at least ten times. The junction and the germline gene differ at one end; a read error may be behind it. The chain couples TRBV7-9 to TRBJ2-1; D may be TRBD2 (6 bases). Germline V gene data show CDR1 as SEHNR and CDR2 as FQNEAQ (reference sequence). CDR3 size: 15 residues. The CDR3 bases are TGTGCCAGCAGTTTAGTGGGGGGAAGTTCGAATGAGCAGTTCTTC. It yields the protein CASSLVGGSSNEQFF.

This clonotype was found many times. The chain joins TRBV7-9 to TRBJ2-7; either TRBD1 or TRBD2 may fit D (5 bases each). Germline V gene lookup returns CDR1 SEHNR and CDR2 FQNEAQ (reference sequence). The CDR3 sequence is 15 residues long. The V gene lost 2 bases and the J gene lost 7 bases, with 18 bases spanning the gap. CDR3 residues: CASSLLRDGFEEQYF. CDR3 DNA: TGTGCCAGCAGCTTACTCCGGGACGGATTTGAGGAGCAGTACTTC.